The clone carrying this T cell receptor beta chain was detected ten times or more. Its antigen is undetermined. The entry originates in a study of CD8+ T cells in alopecia areata. Reverse transcription of extracted RNA yielded cDNA, which provided the sequencing template. Profiling relied on immunoSEQ multiplex PCR, and the TCRdb table lists in-frame clones only, not all of them. The sample consists of just over 150,000 clones, less than 70% of them appearing once. The treatment here: oral pan-JAK inhibitor, 5-10 mg twice daily. A FACSAria was used to sort CD4+ and CD8+ T cells. These cells came from PBMCs. This CDR3 is 13 amino acids long. Germline V gene data show CDR1 as LNHNV and CDR2 as YYDKDF (reference sequence). Between the trimmed V and J ends, which lost 1 base and 4 bases, there was a span of 4 bases. Study conclusions and caveats: A great number of expanded lesional clones endured in scalp and blood during tofacitinib. Clarity of TCR sharing across patients fell short of that in mice, possibly HLA-related. Among the 100 top clones, expanded CD8+ clones, like scalp clonality, were significantly decreased by tofacitinib.

The chain employs TRBV15 and TRBJ2-2, with unresolved D. The specimen comprised CD4+ T cells sorted from blood, sampled at week 4, from a patient treated with tofacitinib. The clonotype comes from a human donor with alopecia areata. CDR3 protein: CATSRVRTGELFF. The CDR3 nucleotides read TGTGCCACCAGCAGAGTTCGCACCGGGGAGCTGTTTTTT.